What follows describes a single TCR beta chain. Its target is unknown. Sorting defined conventional CD4 T cells as CD4+CD127+. This sample was taken from a study of B cell selection in AIRE deficiency. Broader study findings: Only 8.5% to 9.5% of approximately 3,700 shared Treg sequences were patient-specific; about 30% healthy-specific. Shorter CDR3s marked shared Treg sequences, biased toward few non-templated insertions.

Measured with immunoSEQ multiplex PCR; TCRdb has only the in-frame clones, and not every one. The data contain around 19,000 clones, less than 98% of them singletons. Sequences were obtained from conventional CD4+ T cells sorted from PBMCs. The clonotype originates from a human donor with AIRE deficiency.

The CDR3: CASSQAYRTTNEKLFF. The CDR3, as DNA: TGTGCCAGCAGCCAAGCCTACAGAACAACTAATGAAAAACTGTTTTTT. This chain joins TRBV4-2 and TRBJ1-4; D is unresolved. CDR3 length: 16 residues. The V gene lost 1 base and the J gene lost 0 bases, with 9 bases spanning the gap. The germline V gene has CDR1 LGHNA and CDR2 YNFKEQ.